This entry lists 30 T cell receptor beta chains sequenced from one sample in a study of Tregs in tolerant kidney transplant recipients. TCRdb's table, derived via immunoSEQ multiplex PCR, lists solely in-frame clones and lacks some. The sample carries some 90,000 clones, around 90% recorded once. The sequencing sample was made of CD8+ T cells from blood. These receptors came from a human donor in good health.

This sequence joins TRBV9 and TRBJ1-2; TRBD1 matches 7 bases. With V trimmed by 3 bases and J by 4 bases, 0 bases remained unmatched. CDR1 SGDLS and CDR2 YYNGEE come from the germline V gene. The CDR3 totals 12 residues. The CDR3 nucleotides are TGTGCCAGCAGCGAGGGGGCCTATGGCTACACCTTC. Translating gives CASSEGAYGYTF. Full variable domain (remainder filled in from reference TRBV9 and TRBJ1-2): DSGVTQTPKHLITATGQRVTLRCSPRSGDLSVYWYQQSLDQGLQFLIQYYNGEERAKGNILERFSAQQFPDLHSELNLSSLELGDSALYFCASSEGAYGYTFGSGTRLTVV.

CDR3 residues: CASSLASTPSRTGDGYTF. As DNA, the CDR3 is TGTGCCAGCAGCTTAGCTTCCACCCCCTCCAGGACAGGGGATGGCTACACCTTC. This chain connects TRBV7-9 to TRBJ1-2, with 9 bases aligning to TRBD1. With V trimmed by 0 bases and J by 6 bases, 14 bases remained unmatched. The germline V gene encodes CDR1 SEHNR and CDR2 FQNEAQ (reference sequence). The CDR3 loop spans 18 amino acids.

This clone occurred once. The chain has TRBV19 and TRBJ1-5; the D is unclear. The CDR3 extends over 15 amino acids. The V end lost 3 bases, the J end lost 0 bases, and 9 bases lay between the germline ends. Germline loops: CDR1 LNHDA, CDR2 SQIVND (reference sequence). The CDR3 region is CASSISPYSNQPQHF. The CDR3 DNA sequence: TGTGCCAGTAGTATCAGTCCGTATAGCAATCAGCCCCAGCATTTT.

The chain has TRBV12-5 and TRBJ2-7, with a possible D match to TRBD1 (6 bases). Looked up from germline, CDR1 is LGHNT and CDR2 is FRNRAP. This CDR3 spans 15 amino acids. Trimming took off 0 bases at V and 3 bases at J, with 12 bases between the two ends. In DNA, the CDR3 is TGTGCTAGTGGTTTGGTTCAGGGGCGAGTCTACGAGCAGTACTTC. Protein: CASGLVQGRVYEQYF.

J is TRBJ2-5 and V is TRBV5-8; D is perhaps TRBD1 (5 bases). CDR1 and CDR2 (germline): SGHTS, YDEGEE. CDR3 length: 12 residues. Trimming removed 8 bases from V and 5 bases from J, with 13 bases in between. The CDR3 reads CARQGIIETQYF. DNA of the CDR3: TGTGCCAGGCAGGGTATAATCGAGACCCAGTACTTC.

This chain joins TRBV7-8 and TRBJ2-3; possibly TRBD2 for D (6 bases). Germline V gene lookup returns CDR1 SGHVS and CDR2 FQNEAQ. V was trimmed by 7 bases and J by 9 bases, leaving 29 bases between them. The CDR3 runs 17 residues. The CDR3 is CASTSTSWRDLPRTQYF. The DNA of the CDR3 is TGTGCCAGCACCTCAACCAGCTGGCGGGACCTCCCCCGAACGCAGTATTTT.

This chain links TRBV4-1 with TRBJ1-5; D remains ambiguous. The CDR3 has 15 residues. Trimming shortened V by 1 base and J by 5 bases, and 12 bases separated the two germline ends. Germline loops: CDR1 MGHRA, CDR2 YSYEKL. The CDR3 sequence is CASSQVPGSYQPQHF. Here the CDR3 DNA reads TGCGCCAGCAGCCAAGTCCCGGGATCCTATCAGCCCCAGCATTTT.

The chain links TRBV18 to TRBJ2-7; 8 bases line up with TRBD1. Germline CDR1 reads KGHSH; CDR2 reads LQKENI. The length of the CDR3 is 16 residues. V lost 3 bases and J lost 2; bases outside the gene matches: 9. The CDR3 DNA reads as TGTGCCAGCTCACCTCAGGACAGGGTATTTCCCTACGAGCAGTACTTC. Translating gives CASSPQDRVFPYEQYF.

This rearrangement joins TRBV6-1 to TRBJ2-7, with no clear D. This CDR3 region has 14 residues. The germline gives CDR1 MNHNS, CDR2 SASEGT. Trimming removed 2 bases at V and 3 bases at J, with 11 bases between. The CDR3 spells CASSEFPVDYEQYF. The CDR3 DNA sequence: TGTGCCAGCAGTGAATTTCCAGTAGACTACGAGCAGTACTTC.

The chain has TRBV7-9 and TRBJ2-2; no clear D gene. The CDR3 is made up of 17 amino acids. V was pared by 1 base and J by 7 bases, with 19 bases between. Germline V gives CDR1 SEHNR, CDR2 FQNEAQ (reference sequence). As DNA, the CDR3 is TGTGCCAGCAGCTTAGTGGGTCGATTGGTGTCCCACGGGGAGCTGTTTTTT. Translation gives CASSLVGRLVSHGELFF.

The gene calls are TRBV29-1 and TRBJ2-7; tentative D call: TRBD2 (6 bases). The CDR3 length is 15 residues. In germline, CDR1 is SQVTM, CDR2 ANQGSEA. V was trimmed by 4 bases and J by 3 bases, leaving 19 bases between them. The chain's CDR3 is CSVAGGTTQIYEQYF. CDR3 nucleotides: TGCAGCGTTGCAGGAGGGACCACGCAGATCTACGAGCAGTACTTC.

The CDR3, as DNA: TGCGCCAGCAGTCAGTCCGGGAAGGGGTACTTC. This sequence encodes CASSQSGKGYF. The chain links TRBV23-1 to TRBJ2-7; weak D call: TRBD2 (5 bases). TRBV23-1 has ORF status, its function being uncertain. V was shortened by 3 bases and J by 12 bases, with 12 bases between the two germline ends. The CDR3 consists of 11 residues.

This clone was counted between two and nine times. CDR3 nucleotide sequence: TGTGCCAGCAGCGTCCGTGGGGGTGAAGCTTTCTTT. This translates into CASSVRGGEAFF. The gene calls are TRBV9 and TRBJ1-1; a weak D match, TRBD1 (5 bases). CDR1 and CDR2 (germline): SGDLS, YYNGEE. V was pared by 2 bases and J by 7 bases, with 9 bases between. The CDR3 sequence is 12 residues long.

This chain uses TRBV10-3 with TRBJ1-2; perhaps TRBD1 as D (6 bases). The germline V gene encodes CDR1 ENHRY and CDR2 SYGVKD. V gave up 0 bases and J gave up 4 bases, with 12 bases separating them. This CDR3 has 15 amino acids. CDR3 sequence: CAISESGGRPYGYTF. The DNA for the CDR3 is TGTGCCATCAGTGAGTCCGGGGGCAGACCCTATGGCTACACCTTC.

The count of this clone is one. The V and J genes are TRBV5-6 and TRBJ2-1; weak D call: TRBD1 (6 bases). V lost 4 bases to trimming and J lost 8 bases, with 16 bases between them. From germline, CDR1 is SGHDT and CDR2 YYEEEE. This CDR3 has 14 residues. CDR3 nucleotide sequence: TGTGCCAGCAGCCCAGGGGTGGGGTTACATGAGCAGTTCTTC. It is translated as CASSPGVGLHEQFF.

The J gene is TRBJ1-2, the V gene TRBV7-9; possibly TRBD1 for D (6 bases). V was shortened by 1 base and J by 8 bases, with 11 bases between the two germline ends. The CDR3 consists of 13 residues. Looked up from germline, CDR1 is SEHNR and CDR2 is FQNEAQ (reference sequence). CDR3 sequence (DNA): TGTGCCAGCAGCTTAGGGGGGACACAGGGCTACACCTTC. It yields the protein CASSLGGTQGYTF.

The rearrangement uses TRBV6-5 and TRBJ2-7; possibly TRBD2 for D (5 bases). From germline, CDR1 is MNHEY and CDR2 SVGAGI. Between the trimmed V and J ends, which lost 2 bases and 2 bases, there was a span of 10 bases. The length of the CDR3 is 14 residues. Here the CDR3 reads CASSYGERTYEQYF. In nucleotides, the CDR3 is TGTGCCAGCAGTTACGGGGAGAGAACCTACGAGCAGTACTTC.

This clone has only a few counts. The chain employs TRBV6-5 and TRBJ1-2, with a possible D match to TRBD1 (6 bases). V dropped 4 bases and J dropped 4 bases, with 13 bases sitting between them. CDR1 and CDR2 (germline): MNHEY, SVGAGI. The CDR3 totals 14 residues. As DNA, the CDR3 is TGTGCCAGCAGTTTACAGGGTGGAGGCTATGGCTACACCTTC. Translated, it gives CASSLQGGGYGYTF.

The chain uses TRBV10-3 and TRBJ2-3, with 8 bases fitting TRBD2. The J segment lost 3 bases and the V segment lost 11 bases, leaving 7 bases of the junction unmatched. Germline values: CDR1 ENHRY, CDR2 SYGVKD. This CDR3 has 13 amino acids. CDR3: CASAGGSTDTQYF. Written as DNA, the CDR3 is TGTGCCTCGGCGGGGGGCTCGACAGATACGCAGTATTTT.

This clone was seen just once. The V gene is TRBV7-9, the J gene TRBJ2-3; TRBD2 matches 13 bases. CDR3 size: 18 residues. V shed 5 bases and J 1 base; nucleotides not matched to a gene: 9. Looked up from germline, CDR1 is SEHNR and CDR2 is FQNEAQ (reference sequence). The CDR3 sequence is CASSPSTSGRGGTDTQYF. The DNA of the CDR3 is TGTGCCAGCAGCCCGAGTACTAGCGGGAGGGGGGGCACAGATACGCAGTATTTT.

The chain combines TRBV14 with TRBJ2-2; weak D call: TRBD2 (7 bases). The CDR3 loop spans 15 amino acids. V was pared by 4 bases and J by 3 bases, with 12 bases between. The germline CDR1 and CDR2 sequences are SGHDN and FVKESK. CDR3 protein: CASSPPGGDTGELFF. CDR3 sequence (DNA): TGTGCCAGCAGCCCTCCGGGGGGCGACACCGGGGAGCTGTTTTTT.

The rearrangement joins TRBV6-4 to TRBJ2-3; possible D gene TRBD1, 5 bases. V was cut by 2 bases and J by 0 bases, with 6 bases left in between. This CDR3 has 14 amino acids. From germline, CDR1 is MRHNA and CDR2 SNTAGT. The CDR3 spells CASSDRGSTDTQYF. CDR3 DNA: TGTGCCAGCAGTGACAGGGGTAGCACAGATACGCAGTATTTT.

The chain links TRBV16 to TRBJ2-3; the match to TRBD2 covers 11 bases. Losses at the gene ends were 0 bases for V and 5 bases for J; bases not matched to a gene: 7. Looked up from germline, CDR1 is KGHSY and CDR2 is FQNENV. This CDR3 has 17 residues. The CDR3 DNA reads TGTGCCAGCAGCCAATCGGTTAGCGGGAGGGCCCAAGATACGCAGTATTTT. As protein: CASSQSVSGRAQDTQYF.

This chain connects TRBV5-1 to TRBJ2-2, with 8 nucleotides matching TRBD1. The ends lost 4 bases at V and 4 bases at J; junction bases unmatched: 6. CDR3 length: 15 amino acids. CDR1 is SGHRS, CDR2 YFSETQ, per germline. CDR3 DNA: TGCGCCAGCAGCACCCGGACAGGGCGCACCGGGGAGCTGTTTTTT. Its translation: CASSTRTGRTGELFF.

The chain employs TRBV4-1 and TRBJ1-4, with D hard to call. The CDR3 spans 16 residues. The V gene's germline CDR1 is MGHRA and CDR2 YSYEKL. The germline V and J ends were trimmed by 2 bases and 0 bases, with 10 bases remaining between them. The CDR3 loop is CASSQPRVATNEKLFF. In nucleotides, the CDR3 is TGCGCCAGCAGCCAACCAAGGGTAGCAACTAATGAAAAACTGTTTTTT.

The V gene is TRBV7-9, the J gene TRBJ1-5, with D possibly matching TRBD1 (5 bases). With 5 bases removed from V and 5 bases from J, the gap between germline ends came to 13 bases. The CDR3 loop spans 14 amino acids. Germline CDR1 reads SEHNR; CDR2 reads FQNEAQ (reference sequence). CDR3 bases: TGTGCCAGCAGCCCCAGGGACGGACATCAGCCCCAGCATTTT. It encodes CASSPRDGHQPQHF. The complete variable domain, with remaining parts taken from reference TRBV7-9 and TRBJ1-5, reads DTGVSQNPRHKITKRGQNVTFRCDPISEHNRLYWYRQTLGQGPEFLTYFQNEAQLEKSRLLSDRFSAERPKGSFSTLEIQRTEQGDSAMYLCASSPRDGHQPQHFGDGTRLSIL.

The rearrangement uses TRBV9 and TRBJ2-1; tentative D call: TRBD1 (6 bases). This CDR3 has 17 residues. Germline CDR1 SGDLS, CDR2 YYNGEE. Trimming shortened V by 5 bases and J by 4 bases, and 22 bases separated the two germline ends. DNA of the CDR3: TGTGCCAGCAGTCAACACCGGGACACTATACTTTACAATGAGCAGTTCTTC. Its translation: CASSQHRDTILYNEQFF. Based on the CDR3 plus reference TRBV9 and TRBJ2-1, the full variable domain is DSGVTQTPKHLITATGQRVTLRCSPRSGDLSVYWYQQSLDQGLQFLIQYYNGEERAKGNILERFSAQQFPDLHSELNLSSLELGDSALYFCASSQHRDTILYNEQFFGPGTRLTVL.

The V and J genes are TRBV27 and TRBJ2-2, with TRBD2 matching over 12 bases. There are 18 residues in the CDR3. Germline trimming cut 6 bases from V and 4 bases from J; bases unmatched to any gene: 12. The germline CDR1 and CDR2 sequences are MNHEY and SMNVEV (reference sequence). Here the CDR3 reads CASRSPGLAGLGTGELFF. Written as DNA, the CDR3 is TGTGCCAGCAGATCGCCGGGACTAGCGGGTTTGGGCACCGGGGAGCTGTTTTTT.

V usage is TRBV10-1 and J usage is TRBJ1-4; no clear D gene. The V end was cut by 10 bases, the J end by 7 bases, with 16 bases between. The CDR3 contains 13 residues. Germline-derived CDR1 and CDR2 are WNHNN and SYGVQD (reference sequence). The CDR3 spells CAKVRGRGEKLFF. CDR3 nucleotide sequence: TGCGCCAAGGTGCGGGGAAGAGGTGAAAAACTGTTTTTT.

The rearrangement links TRBV4-1 to TRBJ1-5; 9 bases agree with TRBD1. There are 15 residues in the CDR3. J was trimmed by 5 bases and V by 2 bases; bases with no gene match: 4. Germline-derived CDR1 and CDR2 are MGHRA and YSYEKL. The CDR3 bases are TGCGCCAGCAGCCAACCGGGACAGGGAGATCAGCCCCAGCATTTT. Translating gives CASSQPGQGDQPQHF.